This T cell receptor beta chain was profiled in a study of OX40 agonist ivuxolimab in advanced cancers. Study-wide background: People in dose escalation had one of these cancers: hepatocellular carcinoma, melanoma, renal cell or head and neck cancer. Partial responses were achieved by three patients, one with hepatocellular carcinoma and two with cutaneous melanoma.

Study-wide results and limits: At doses 0.1 to 3.0 mg/kg, CD4+ and CD8+ clones expanded.

Worth noting for this clone: Its matching antigen is unknown.

From germline, CDR1 is SGDLS and CDR2 YYNGEE. CDR3 length: 14 amino acids. V shed 0 bases and J shed 7 bases, with 8 bases lying between them. Measured with immunoSEQ multiplex PCR; TCRdb has only the in-frame clones, and not every one. The sample yields about 100,000 clones, 94% seen once. The chain has TRBV9 and TRBJ1-6; D is undetermined. The specimen comprised CD4+ or CD8+ T cells sorted from blood, sampled in a trial of the OX40 agonist ivuxolimab. This TCR came from an adult with an advanced solid tumor such as melanoma, head and neck, liver or kidney cancer. The chain's CDR3 is CASSVDVRNSPLHF. Written as DNA, the CDR3 is TGTGCCAGCAGCGTAGACGTTAGAAATTCACCCCTCCACTTT.